Listed here are 10 T cell receptor beta chains from one sample, sequenced in a study of blood T cell repertoires in COVID-19. Some clones are missing from TCRdb's copy, which holds only in-frame ones; the method was immunoSEQ multiplex PCR. This sample has nearly 50,000 clones, with 80% to 90% found just once. Source material: peripheral blood. The receptor set was obtained from a woman aged 80 or over with COVID-19, enrolled during active disease.

The rearrangement uses TRBV6-5 and TRBJ2-5, with 8 bases that match TRBD2. The CDR3 totals 14 residues. With V trimmed by 7 bases and J by 5 bases, 9 bases remained unmatched. The germline gives CDR1 MNHEY, CDR2 SVGAGI. The chain's CDR3 is CASNGQTGGETQYF. CDR3 nucleotides: TGTGCCAGCAATGGGCAGACGGGGGGGGAGACCCAGTACTTC.

The rearrangement joins TRBV27 to TRBJ2-5; 8 nucleotides align to TRBD1. Germline-derived CDR1 and CDR2 are MNHEY and SMNVEV (reference sequence). The CDR3 is 18 residues long. Trimming took 5 bases from V and 2 from J; bases not matched to a gene: 16. The DNA of the CDR3 is TGTGCCAGCAGTATCTCCGGGGTGGGACAGGCGAGTCAAGAGACCCAGTACTTC. Protein sequence: CASSISGVGQASQETQYF.

The chain recombines TRBV6-5 with TRBJ1-4; TRBD1 matches 7 bases. Trimming at V came to 6 bases and at J to 1 base, leaving 5 bases not matched to a gene. CDR3 length: 15 residues. Germline V gene lookup returns CDR1 MNHEY and CDR2 SVGAGI. The CDR3 is CASSRDSQTNEKLFF. The CDR3 DNA follows: TGTGCCAGCAGCCGGGACAGCCAAACTAATGAAAAACTGTTTTTT.

The count of this clone is one. V gene TRBV6-5 combines with J gene TRBJ1-1; maybe TRBD1 (5 bases). The germline V gene has CDR1 MNHEY and CDR2 SVGAGI. The CDR3 covers 13 residues. Trimming stripped 7 bases from V and 1 base from J, with 10 bases between. CDR3 sequence: CASIVGRNTEAFF. The CDR3 DNA reads TGTGCCAGCATAGTGGGGCGGAACACTGAAGCTTTCTTT.

The chain couples TRBV28 to TRBJ1-6, with D possibly TRBD1 on 5 matching bases. Trimming took 2 bases from V and 9 from J, leaving 5 bases between them. CDR3 size: 12 residues. Looked up from germline, CDR1 is MDHEN and CDR2 is SYDVKM. This CDR3 is CASSLQGSPLHF. In DNA, the CDR3 is TGTGCCAGCAGTTTACAGGGTTCACCCCTCCACTTT.

The chain is built from TRBV25-1 and TRBJ2-7; 10 bases fit TRBD1. CDR1 and CDR2 from the germline V gene are MGHDK and SYGVNS. The V and J ends lost 2 bases and 2 bases, in that order; junction bases with no gene match: 3. CDR3 size: 15 residues. The CDR3 bases are TGTGCCAGCAGTGAAGGGGGGACAGGGGCCTACGAGCAGTACTTC. Its protein product is CASSEGGTGAYEQYF.

This clone was seen a single time. The rearrangement uses TRBV10-3 and TRBJ2-7; 10 bases fit TRBD1. Germline V gene sequence: CDR1 ENHRY, CDR2 SYGVKD. The CDR3 covers 14 residues. V shed 2 bases, J shed 5 bases, and the junction held 3 bases outside the gene matches. CDR3 in DNA: TGTGCCATCAGTGAGGACAGGGGGCTCGACGAGCAGTACTTC. This encodes CAISEDRGLDEQYF.

The chain employs TRBV6-5 and TRBJ1-4; TRBD1 matches at 7 bases. The CDR3 extends over 15 amino acids. Germline CDR1 and CDR2: MNHEY and SVGAGI. The trim removed 6 bases at V and 6 bases at J, leaving 10 bases unmatched. The CDR3 DNA reads TGTGCCAGCAGCCGAAGAGGGGGCGCTTATGAAAAACTGTTTTTT. Amino acids: CASSRRGGAYEKLFF.

The chain is built from TRBV27 and TRBJ1-1; 7 nucleotides align to TRBD1. CDR3 length equals 13 residues. CDR1 is MNHEY and CDR2 is SMNVEV in the germline V gene (reference sequence). Trimming cost V 6 bases and J 8 bases; bases outside gene matches: 9. Written as DNA, the CDR3 is TGTGCCAGCAGCCCTCCGGGACAGAGAGAAGCTTTCTTT. It codes for CASSPPGQREAFF.

The chain carries TRBV6-1 and TRBJ1-6, with D unresolved. Germline V CDR1 and CDR2: MNHNS, SASEGT. This CDR3 is built from 17 residues. Trimming pared 4 bases from V and 0 bases from J, leaving 13 bases between. The CDR3 loop is CASSAPRRSSYNSPLHF. The CDR3 bases are TGTGCCAGCAGTGCCCCCAGGAGGAGCTCCTATAATTCACCCCTCCACTTT.